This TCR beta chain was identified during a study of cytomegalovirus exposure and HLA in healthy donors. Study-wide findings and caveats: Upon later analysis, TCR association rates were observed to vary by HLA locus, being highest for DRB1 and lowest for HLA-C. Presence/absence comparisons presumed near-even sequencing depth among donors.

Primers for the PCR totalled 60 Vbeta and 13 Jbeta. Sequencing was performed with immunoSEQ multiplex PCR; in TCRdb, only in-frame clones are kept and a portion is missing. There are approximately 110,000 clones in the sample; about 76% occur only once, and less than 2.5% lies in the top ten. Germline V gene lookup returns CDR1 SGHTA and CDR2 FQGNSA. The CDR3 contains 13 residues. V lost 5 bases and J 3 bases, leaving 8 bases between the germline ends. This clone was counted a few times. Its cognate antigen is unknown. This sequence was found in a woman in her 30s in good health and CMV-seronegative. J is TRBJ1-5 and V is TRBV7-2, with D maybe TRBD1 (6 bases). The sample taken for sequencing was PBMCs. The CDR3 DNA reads TGTGCCAGCAGCCGACAGGACAATCAGCCCCAGCATTTT. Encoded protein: CASSRQDNQPQHF.